The source of this T cell receptor (beta chain) is a study of technical replicates of blood from several donors. Method: immunoSEQ multiplex PCR; TCRdb's copy keeps in-frame clones and lacks some. The table records 84,000 or so clones, over 90% of them present only once. Trimming shortened V by 4 bases and J by 0 bases, and 10 bases separated the two germline ends. The CDR3 length is 14 residues. The germline V gene has CDR1 SGHVS and CDR2 FNYEAQ. The sample comprised T cells isolated from PBMCs. The sequence derives from a human donor in good health. V usage is TRBV7-6 and J usage is TRBJ2-7, with unresolved D. DNA for the CDR3: TGTGCCAGCAGCTCCGATCGGAGCTCCTACGAGCAGTACTTC. Its translation is CASSSDRSSYEQYF.